The clone carrying this TCR beta chain occurred many times. Its specificity is unknown. The data stem from a study of CD8 T cells in ankylosing spondylitis. Notes on the study in general: Disease-linked clones reportedly concentrated significantly in matched ankylosing spondylitis synovial fluid.

V was trimmed by 0 bases and J by 0 bases, leaving 12 bases between them. The CDR3 covers 16 residues. Germline CDR1 and CDR2: SQVTM and ANQGSEA. From the 5' RACE reads, TCRdb called clonotypes with MiXCR, one entry per CDR3 protein. Of about 360,000 distinct CDR3 sequences listed, roughly 14% were seen once; the top ten hold 0.85% to 1.4%. The source is a male donor with ankylosing spondylitis or in good health (not recorded which). Specimen: blood, either unsorted or a sorted T cell fraction (not recorded which). The chain has TRBV29-1 and TRBJ2-1; no clear D gene. The CDR3 loop reads CSVEDLSRSSYNEQFF. CDR3 bases: TGCAGCGTTGAAGATCTTAGCAGAAGCTCCTACAATGAGCAGTTCTTC.